This entry is about one T cell receptor (beta chain). The CDR3 is 15 residues long. V was clipped by 5 bases and J by 8 bases; unmatched bases: 12. Germline values: CDR1 SGHDT, CDR2 YYEEEE. The sample is drawn from a study of graft-versus-host responses after intestinal transplantation. Intraepithelial and lamina propria lymphocytes were released after the graft tissue was processed. The table came from immunoSEQ multiplex PCR; TCRdb's copy has only in-frame clones and leaves some out. The sample records 15,000 to 20,000 clones, approximately 80% being singletons. Sample: ileum tissue, taken less than 600 days after intestinal transplantation. The gene calls are TRBV5-6 and TRBJ2-1; 8 bases fit TRBD2. The TCR comes from a human patient who received an intestinal transplant, so some T cells may come from the graft donor. CDR3: CASRRLGTSNDEQFF. The DNA of the CDR3 is TGTGCCAGCAGACGCTTAGGGACTAGTAACGATGAGCAGTTCTTC.